This record looks at one T cell receptor (beta chain) sequence and its context. Its antigen is undetermined. Construction of the TCRbeta library involved unique molecular identifiers. TCRdb fed the PCR reads into MiXCR, producing one record per CDR3 protein. The table shows about 350,000 distinct CDR3 sequences, with about 16% occurring only once. This entry comes from a study of T-cell reconstitution after alpha-beta-depleted transplantation in children. Regarding the study as a whole: About two months after transplant, alpha-beta T cells reportedly came from several hundred expanded graft clones. T cells produced anew were the main source of T-cell counts and diversity one year after transplant. After transplant, high TCRbeta diversity at day 60 in some patients arose from surviving recipient T cells and thymic progenitors.

CDR3 size: 16 residues. Looked up from germline, CDR1 is SGHRS and CDR2 is YFSETQ. J gave up 2 bases and V 0 bases, and 6 bases lay outside the gene matches. Sequenced here: PBMCs, mostly from graft donor cells, sampled 360 days after TCRalphabeta/CD19-depleted stem cell transplant. The V call is TRBV5-1, the J call TRBJ2-3; TRBD1 agrees at 7 bases. The receptor comes from a male patient between 2 and 10 years old who had a stem cell transplant for acute lymphoblastic leukemia, so the T cells may come from the graft donor. The CDR3 region has the DNA TGCGCCAGCAGCTTGGAGGCGACAGGGCTCACAGATACGCAGTATTTT. It specifies CASSLEATGLTDTQYF.